This TCR beta chain derives from a study of beta chain features in type 1 diabetes. Study-wide results and caveats: Within each of all four CD4+ subsets, Type 1 diabetes patients had TCRB CDR3s that were moderately but significantly shorter. Sequencing used cDNA, and cells with high TCR expression could therefore be over-represented. The naive, central memory and Treg TCRB repertoires showed an apparent similarity that was greater among patients than among healthy donors.

Of note for this clone: Its antigen is not identified.

Expressed TCRB transcripts were sequenced after all isolated RNA was converted to cDNA. Here immunoSEQ multiplex PCR was the method, and the copy in TCRdb shows in-frame clones only, minus some. The table shows roughly 300,000 clones, with 12% to 15% occurring only once. V was trimmed by 2 bases and J by 0 bases, leaving 17 bases between them. There are 19 residues in the CDR3. Germline V gene data show CDR1 as SGHTA and CDR2 as FQGNSA. This receptor was obtained from a man aged 25 to 40 in good health. Sequencing was done on a sample of central memory CD4+ T cells from blood. V usage is TRBV7-2 and J usage is TRBJ2-6; TRBD1 might be the D (5 bases). For the CDR3, the DNA is TGTGCCAGCAGCTTAATCGGCACCCCCCAGGGCTCTGGGGCCAACGTCCTGACTTTC. Its translation is CASSLIGTPQGSGANVLTF.